The 25 T cell receptor beta chains reported below all come from one sample, sequenced in a study of post-analysis software for immune sequencing data. Study outcomes and limitations: When patients were compared with controls, a handful of TRBV segments were more frequent, TRBV5-6, TRBV5-1 and TRBV20-1 among them.

Prepared libraries of TCR beta cDNA carried unique molecular identifiers. TCRdb re-derived calls from the PCR reads in MiXCR, one entry per CDR3 protein. The profile shows about 430,000 distinct CDR3 sequences, 30% to 40% of them singletons. For these TCRs, the target antigens are not known. Sample: blood. These receptor sequences come from a girl aged 2 to 9 with multiple sclerosis.

The CDR3: CASSLSRARATDTQYF. CDR3 sequence (DNA): TGTGCCAGCAGCCTCTCTCGGGCTAGAGCTACAGATACGCAGTATTTT. V and J are TRBV7-8 and TRBJ2-3; D is unresolved. Germline assignment: CDR1 SGHVS and CDR2 FQNEAQ. The CDR3 extends over 16 amino acids. The V and J ends lost 5 bases and 3 bases respectively, with 18 bases between them.

This clonotype was seen a few times. This rearrangement joins TRBV5-1 to TRBJ1-2, with a weak D call TRBD1 (5 bases). Germline values: CDR1 SGHRS, CDR2 YFSETQ. The CDR3 consists of 14 residues. Trimming cost V 0 bases and J 1 base, with 7 bases left between them. CDR3 DNA sequence: TGCGCCAGCAGCTTGGTGGGGGTTAACTATGGCTACACCTTC. Encoded protein: CASSLVGVNYGYTF.

This clonotype appeared once. The V and J genes are TRBV6-5 and TRBJ1-1; 9 bases line up with TRBD1. CDR1 is MNHEY, CDR2 SVGAGI, per germline. The CDR3 has 15 residues. V dropped 7 bases and J dropped 1; count of bases not matched to a gene: 7. As DNA, the CDR3 is TGTGCCAGCAATTATGACAGGGGGAGGAACACTGAAGCTTTCTTT. Translated, it gives CASNYDRGRNTEAFF.

This clonotype was seen just once. The junction differs from germline at one of its ends, possibly a read error. The chain is built from TRBV5-1 and TRBJ2-5; D ambiguous. The assigned J gene may be wrong: the sequence end matches TRBJ2-7 better. The CDR3 is 15 residues long. Germline CDR1 reads SGHRS; CDR2 reads YFSETQ. The CDR3 coding sequence is TGCGCCGGCAGCAGAGGAACAAAGAACGACTACGAGCAGTACTTC. Its protein is CAGSRGTKNDYEQYF.

This clonotype was detected only a few times. The J gene is TRBJ1-1, the V gene TRBV7-9; D gene unclear. Germline V gene sequence: CDR1 SEHNR, CDR2 FQNEAQ (reference sequence). The V end was cut by 3 bases, the J end by 0 bases, with 8 bases between. This CDR3 region has 14 residues. CDR3 DNA: TGTGCCAGCAGCTTGAAGACGGTGAACACTGAAGCTTTCTTT. Translated: CASSLKTVNTEAFF.

This sequence joins TRBV11-2 and TRBJ1-6, with TRBD1 matching 7 bases. V shed 1 base and J 6 bases; nucleotides not matched to a gene: 6. The CDR3 is 16 residues long. Germline values: CDR1 SGHAT, CDR2 FQNNGV. The CDR3 DNA is TGTGCCAGCAGCTTAGGGAGACAGGGATTTAATTCACCCCTCCACTTT. Its translation: CASSLGRQGFNSPLHF.

The gene calls are TRBV3-1 and TRBJ1-1; a weak D match, TRBD1 (6 bases). Between the trimmed V and J ends, which lost 0 bases and 11 bases, there was a span of 10 bases. This CDR3 region has 12 residues. Germline-derived CDR1 and CDR2 are LGHDT and YNNKEL (reference sequence). The CDR3, as DNA: TGTGCCAGCAGCCAAGATAAGGGGGAGGCTTTCTTT. This gives the protein CASSQDKGEAFF.

The chain employs TRBV20-1 and TRBJ1-1; TRBD1 might be the D (5 bases). Germline lookup yields CDR1 DFQATT and CDR2 SNEGSKA (reference sequence). The germline V and J ends were trimmed by 6 bases and 4 bases, with 15 bases remaining between them. The CDR3 runs 13 residues. The CDR3 coding sequence is TGCAGTGCCAGAAGGTCCGGGGGCACTGAAGCTTTCTTT. Amino acids: CSARRSGGTEAFF.

The chain combines TRBV7-2 with TRBJ1-5; TRBD1 is a possible D gene (6 bases). There are 14 residues in the CDR3. V was clipped by 3 bases and J by 5 bases, with 11 bases between them. Germline V gene data show CDR1 as SGHTA and CDR2 as FQGNSA. DNA for the CDR3: TGTGCCAGCAGCTTTCGAGGGGGGGATCAGCCCCAGCATTTT. It yields the protein CASSFRGGDQPQHF.

The chain joins TRBV7-6 to TRBJ2-3; 7 nucleotides line up with TRBD1. This CDR3 has 15 amino acids. Germline loops: CDR1 SGHVS, CDR2 FNYEAQ. V gave up 2 bases and J gave up 2 bases; unmatched junction bases: 4. CDR3: CASSLLGQNTDTQYF. DNA for the CDR3: TGTGCCAGCAGCTTACTGGGACAGAACACAGATACGCAGTATTTT.

The J gene is TRBJ1-2, the V gene TRBV29-1; 7 positions agree with TRBD1. Per the germline V gene, CDR1 is SQVTM and CDR2 is ANQGSEA. V shed 6 bases and J 4 bases; nucleotides not matched to a gene: 5. The CDR3 has 12 amino acids. The CDR3 nucleotides are TGCAGCGTCGCGGAGGGGGCCTATGGCTACACCTTC. It translates to CSVAEGAYGYTF.

This clonotype was seen a handful of times. The chain employs TRBV5-1 and TRBJ2-3; 11 bases agree with TRBD2. The J segment lost 2 bases and the V segment lost 3 bases, leaving 5 bases of the junction unmatched. Germline assignment: CDR1 SGHRS and CDR2 YFSETQ. The CDR3 totals 16 residues. The CDR3 DNA reads TGCGCCAGCAGCTCAGGGACTAGCGGTGACACAGATACGCAGTATTTT. It encodes CASSSGTSGDTDTQYF.

The chain joins TRBV10-3 to TRBJ2-5, with D perhaps TRBD2 (6 bases). Germline CDR1 ENHRY, CDR2 SYGVKD. V was pared by 0 bases and J by 4 bases, with 18 bases between. CDR3 length: 17 amino acids. CDR3 loop: CAISESLGDFTPETQYF. As DNA, the CDR3 is TGTGCCATCAGTGAGTCGTTAGGGGACTTCACGCCAGAGACCCAGTACTTC.

The V gene is TRBV5-1, the J gene TRBJ2-5; TRBD2 matches at 8 bases. This CDR3 has 15 amino acids. Trimming at V came to 6 bases and at J to 2 bases, leaving 9 bases not matched to a gene. Germline CDR1 SGHRS, CDR2 YFSETQ. CDR3 in amino acids: CASTKPGLGQETQYF. In DNA form, the CDR3 reads TGCGCCAGCACCAAACCGGGACTAGGGCAAGAGACCCAGTACTTC.

The genes are TRBV11-2 and TRBJ2-1; 8 positions match TRBD2. This CDR3 is built from 13 residues. Per the germline V gene, CDR1 is SGHAT and CDR2 is FQNNGV. Trimming cost V 6 bases and J 8 bases; bases outside gene matches: 6. CDR3 amino acids: CASRKTGGDEQFF. The CDR3 DNA sequence: TGTGCCAGCAGAAAAACCGGGGGGGATGAGCAGTTCTTC.

A remark on this clonotype: Relative to the germline gene, one junction end is altered; a read error may explain this. The chain is built from TRBV7-3 and TRBJ2-3; 14 bases map to TRBD2. CDR3 length equals 20 residues. Germline values: CDR1 SGHTA, CDR2 FQGTGA. CDR3 amino acids: CASSLVRTSGRSSSTDTQYF. The CDR3 coding sequence is TGTGCCAGCAGCTTAGTCCGGACTAGCGGGAGGTCCTCTAGCACAGACACGCAGTATTTT.

The V call is TRBV2, the J call TRBJ1-2; 7 nucleotides match TRBD1. The ends lost 6 bases at V and 8 bases at J; junction bases unmatched: 6. Germline V gene lookup returns CDR1 SNHLY and CDR2 FYNNEI. The CDR3 runs to 12 residues. The CDR3 region has the DNA TGTGCCAGCAGGGGGGACAGCCAGGGCTACACCTTC. Protein product: CASRGDSQGYTF.

The chain combines TRBV3-1 with TRBJ2-5; no definite D call. Trimming took off 2 bases at V and 7 bases at J, with 8 bases between the two ends. The V gene's germline CDR1 is LGHDT and CDR2 YNNKEL (reference sequence). The CDR3 runs 12 residues. As DNA, the CDR3 is TGTGCCAGCAGCCAAACGACCGGGACCCAGTACTTC. Amino acids: CASSQTTGTQYF.

This sequence joins TRBV7-9 and TRBJ2-1, with 10 bases identical to TRBD2. The CDR3 contains 16 residues. J was trimmed by 8 bases and V by 5 bases; bases with no gene match: 12. Germline loops: CDR1 SEHNR, CDR2 FQNEAQ (reference sequence). DNA of the CDR3: TGTGCCAGCAGCCGGACTAGCGGCCCCTGGGGCGATGAGCAGTTCTTC. Protein sequence: CASSRTSGPWGDEQFF.

V is TRBV20-1 and J is TRBJ2-7; tentatively, D is TRBD1 or TRBD2 (6 bases each). This CDR3 spans 19 amino acids. The V and J ends lost 0 bases and 3 bases respectively, with 27 bases between them. Germline loops: CDR1 DFQATT, CDR2 SNEGSKA (reference sequence). CDR3 DNA sequence: TGCAGTGCTAGAGATCTTTACGAGGGGGGCCGGAAAGTCATCTACGAGCAGTACTTC. Amino acids: CSARDLYEGGRKVIYEQYF.

V is TRBV5-1 and J is TRBJ2-7; no reliable D call. The CDR3 is 17 amino acids. Trimming took off 1 base at V and 2 bases at J, with 19 bases between the two ends. Germline V lookup: CDR1 SGHRS, CDR2 YFSETQ. The CDR3 DNA is TGCGCCAGCAGCTTGTTTTCTACGGTTGGAGCTGCCTACGAGCAGTACTTC. It encodes CASSLFSTVGAAYEQYF.

This clonotype was detected only a few times. J is TRBJ1-1 and V is TRBV7-6, with 8 bases identical to TRBD1. The CDR3 runs to 15 residues. V lost 0 bases to trimming and J lost 7 bases; unmatched junction nucleotides: 7. From germline, CDR1 is SGHVS and CDR2 FNYEAQ. The DNA for the CDR3 is TGTGCCAGCAGCTTAGCCGAGACAGGGGCAGGTGAAGCTTTCTTT. Translated, it gives CASSLAETGAGEAFF. Combining the CDR3 with reference TRBV7-6 and TRBJ1-1 gives the whole variable domain GAGVSQSPRYKVTKRGQDVALRCDPISGHVSLYWYRQALGQGPEFLTYFNYEAQQDKSGLPNDRFSAERPEGSISTLTIQRTEQRDSAMYRCASSLAETGAGEAFFGQGTRLTVV.

The chain uses TRBV28 and TRBJ1-3, with D maybe TRBD1 (5 bases). Germline-derived CDR1 and CDR2 are MDHEN and SYDVKM. Trimming removed 7 bases at V and 5 bases at J, with 15 bases between. CDR3 length: 14 residues. CDR3 sequence (DNA): TGTGCCAGCATCGAACCAGGGACGCGAAACACCATATATTTT. As protein: CASIEPGTRNTIYF.

This clonotype was seen only a few times. V usage is TRBV20-1 and J usage is TRBJ2-7, with TRBD1 matching 7 bases. V dropped 5 bases and J dropped 2; count of bases not matched to a gene: 9. The V gene's germline CDR1 is DFQATT and CDR2 SNEGSKA (reference sequence). The CDR3 length is 14 residues. The CDR3 DNA reads as TGCAGTGCTCGCCACGACAGGGACCCCTACGAGCAGTACTTC. The encoded protein is CSARHDRDPYEQYF.

In its sample, this clonotype was seen a few times. This chain links TRBV20-1 with TRBJ2-3, with 7 bases identical to TRBD1. The germline gives CDR1 DFQATT, CDR2 SNEGSKA (reference sequence). V lost 0 bases, J lost 0 bases, and 6 bases stayed unmatched. The CDR3 is made up of 16 amino acids. CDR3 bases: TGCAGTGCTAGAGATCGACAGGGAGTCAGCACAGATACGCAGTATTTT. It specifies CSARDRQGVSTDTQYF.